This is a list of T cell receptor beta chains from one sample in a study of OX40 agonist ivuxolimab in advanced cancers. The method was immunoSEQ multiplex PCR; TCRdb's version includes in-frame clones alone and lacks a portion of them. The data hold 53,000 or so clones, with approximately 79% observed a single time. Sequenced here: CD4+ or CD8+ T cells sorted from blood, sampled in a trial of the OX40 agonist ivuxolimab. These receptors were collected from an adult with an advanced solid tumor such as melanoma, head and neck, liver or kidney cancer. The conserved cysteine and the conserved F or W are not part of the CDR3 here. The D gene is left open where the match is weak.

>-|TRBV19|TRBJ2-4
ASSPRQAIAKNIQY
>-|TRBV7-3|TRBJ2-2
ASSLRPAGTGELF
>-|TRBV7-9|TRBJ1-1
ASSQLGKNTEAF
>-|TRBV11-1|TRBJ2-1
ASRRRLTAYNEQF
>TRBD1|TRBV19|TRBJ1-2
ASSSLLDRVGGYT
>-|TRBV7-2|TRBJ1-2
ASSSNYSPYGYT
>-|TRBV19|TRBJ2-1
ASSIDQTAYNEQF
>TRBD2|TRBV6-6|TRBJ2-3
ASSSSGTTDTQY
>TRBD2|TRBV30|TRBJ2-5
AWSVGTSRD
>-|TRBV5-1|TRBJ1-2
ASSLAGDSGYT
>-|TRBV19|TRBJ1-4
ASSIAFGLHSEKLF
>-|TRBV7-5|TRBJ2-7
ASTLLGEQY
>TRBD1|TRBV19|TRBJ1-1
ASRRGWTGGNTEAF
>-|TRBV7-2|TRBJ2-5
ASSFSETQY
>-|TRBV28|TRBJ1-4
ASRRLGRNEKLF
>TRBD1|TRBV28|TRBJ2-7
ASSLYGTGNYEQY
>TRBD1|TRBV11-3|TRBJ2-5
ASSLAGTGGQETQY
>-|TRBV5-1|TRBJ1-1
ASSLDRLNTEAF
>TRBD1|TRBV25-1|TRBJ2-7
ASSRDRAWEQY
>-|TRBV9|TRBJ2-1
ASSVLGGGSNEQF
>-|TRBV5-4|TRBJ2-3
ASSRIVRESYTDTQY
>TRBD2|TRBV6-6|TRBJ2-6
ASSYRGGSGANVLT
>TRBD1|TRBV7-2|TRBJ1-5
ASSRGQGFNQPQH
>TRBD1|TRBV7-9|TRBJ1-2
ASSPTGMGGYT
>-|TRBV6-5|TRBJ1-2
ASGRDGQSYGYT